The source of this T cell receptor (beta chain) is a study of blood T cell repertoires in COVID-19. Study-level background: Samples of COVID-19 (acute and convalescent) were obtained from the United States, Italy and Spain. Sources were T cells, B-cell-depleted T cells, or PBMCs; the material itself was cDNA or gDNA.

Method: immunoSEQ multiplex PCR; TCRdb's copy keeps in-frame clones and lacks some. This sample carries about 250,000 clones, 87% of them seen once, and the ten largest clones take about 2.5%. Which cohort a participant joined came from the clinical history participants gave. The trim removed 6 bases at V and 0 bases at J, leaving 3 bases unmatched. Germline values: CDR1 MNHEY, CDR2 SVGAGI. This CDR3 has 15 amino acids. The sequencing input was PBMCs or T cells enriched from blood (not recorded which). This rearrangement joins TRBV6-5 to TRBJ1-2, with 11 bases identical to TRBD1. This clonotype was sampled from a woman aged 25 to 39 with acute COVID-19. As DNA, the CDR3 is TGTGCCAGCAGACAGGACAGGGGGCCTAACTATGGCTACACCTTC. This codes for CASRQDRGPNYGYTF.